This T cell receptor (beta chain) comes out of a study of cytomegalovirus exposure and HLA in healthy donors. Study results and limitations: Common viral pathogens seemed, in a later analysis, to connect with several of the most significant clusters. Earlier analysis found most TCR beta V segments productive about 87% or about 30% of the time. The authors later found most CMV-associated TCR beta chains appeared HLA-restricted.

Nominally healthy donors provided the samples, though records likely missed some immune exposures. This CDR3 has 14 amino acids. V shed 7 bases and J shed 5 bases, with 17 bases lying between them. The germline gives CDR1 LGHNT, CDR2 FRNRAP. PCR involved 60 Vbeta and 13 Jbeta primers. Libraries were prepared by immunoSEQ multiplex PCR; TCRdb keeps only in-frame clonotypes and omits some of them. The sample has fewer than 110,000 clones, 60% to 70% seen once. Points on this clone: Its antigen is undetermined.

This rearrangement joins TRBV12-5 to TRBJ2-5; D uncertain. The TCR comes from a woman aged 45-59 years in good health and CMV-seronegative. Sequenced material: PBMCs. This CDR3 is CASALQQPRETQYF. CDR3 bases: TGTGCTAGTGCTTTACAACAGCCTCGGGAGACCCAGTACTTC.